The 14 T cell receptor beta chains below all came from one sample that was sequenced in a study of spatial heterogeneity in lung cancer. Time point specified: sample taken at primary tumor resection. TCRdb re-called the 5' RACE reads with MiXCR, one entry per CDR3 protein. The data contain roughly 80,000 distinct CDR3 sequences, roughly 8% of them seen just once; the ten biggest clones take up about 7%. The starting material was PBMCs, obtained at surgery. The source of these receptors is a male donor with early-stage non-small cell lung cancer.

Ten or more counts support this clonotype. This chain's CDR3 is CASSPARLTDTQYF. CDR3 DNA: TGTGCCAGCTCCCCCGCACGGCTCACAGATACGCAGTATTTT. This rearrangement joins TRBV18 to TRBJ2-3, with unresolved D. Trimming cost V 6 bases and J 2 bases, with 12 bases left between them. There are 14 residues in the CDR3. Germline V gene sequence: CDR1 KGHSH, CDR2 LQKENI.

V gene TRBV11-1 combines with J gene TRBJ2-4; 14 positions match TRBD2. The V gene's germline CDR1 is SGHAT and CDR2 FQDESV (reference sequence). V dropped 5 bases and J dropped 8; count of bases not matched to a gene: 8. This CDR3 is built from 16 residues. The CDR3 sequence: CASSRSGTSGRDIQYF. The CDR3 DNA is TGTGCCAGCAGCCGAAGCGGGACTAGCGGGAGAGACATTCAGTACTTC.

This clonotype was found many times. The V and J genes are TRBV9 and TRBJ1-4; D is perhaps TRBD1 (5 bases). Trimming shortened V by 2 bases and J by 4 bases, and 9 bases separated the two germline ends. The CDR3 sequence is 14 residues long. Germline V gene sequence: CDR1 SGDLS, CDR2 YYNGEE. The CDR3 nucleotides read TGTGCCAGCAGCGTTGGGGCAAATAATGAAAAACTGTTTTTT. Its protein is CASSVGANNEKLFF.

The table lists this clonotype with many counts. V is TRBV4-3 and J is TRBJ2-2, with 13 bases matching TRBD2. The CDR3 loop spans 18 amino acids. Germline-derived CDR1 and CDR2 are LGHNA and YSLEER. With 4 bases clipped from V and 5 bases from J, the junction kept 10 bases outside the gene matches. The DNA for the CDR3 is TGCGCCAGCAGCCGCACAAGACTAGCGGGAGGAGGGACCGGGGAGCTGTTTTTT. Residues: CASSRTRLAGGGTGELFF.

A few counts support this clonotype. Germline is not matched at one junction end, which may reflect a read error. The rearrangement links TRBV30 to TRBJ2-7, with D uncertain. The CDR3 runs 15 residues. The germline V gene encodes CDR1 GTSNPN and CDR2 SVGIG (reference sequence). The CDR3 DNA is TGTGCCTGGAGTCCCACACGCCGGGCCTCCTCCGAGCAGTACTTC. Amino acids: CAWSPTRRASSEQYF.

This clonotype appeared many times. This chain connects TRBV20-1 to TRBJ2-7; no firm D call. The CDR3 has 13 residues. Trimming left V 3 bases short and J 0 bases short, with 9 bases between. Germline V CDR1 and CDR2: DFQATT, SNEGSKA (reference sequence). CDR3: CSASGDRSYEQYF. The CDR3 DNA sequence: TGCAGTGCTAGTGGTGACCGCTCCTACGAGCAGTACTTC.

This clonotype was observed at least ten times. CDR3 residues: CASSVQGAGANVLTF. In nucleotides, the CDR3 is TGTGCCAGCAGTGTTCAGGGGGCTGGGGCCAACGTCCTGACTTTC. The chain is built from TRBV28 and TRBJ2-6; 7 bases align to TRBD1. Germline CDR1 reads MDHEN; CDR2 reads SYDVKM. CDR3 size: 15 residues. The V segment lost 5 bases and the J segment 2 bases; nucleotides outside the gene matches: 3. The full variable domain, rest sourced from reference TRBV28 and TRBJ2-6, is DVKVTQSSRYLVKRTGEKVFLECVQDMDHENMFWYRQDPGLGLRLIYFSYDVKMKEKGDIPEGYSVSREKKERFSLILESASTNQTSMYLCASSVQGAGANVLTFGAGSRLTVL.

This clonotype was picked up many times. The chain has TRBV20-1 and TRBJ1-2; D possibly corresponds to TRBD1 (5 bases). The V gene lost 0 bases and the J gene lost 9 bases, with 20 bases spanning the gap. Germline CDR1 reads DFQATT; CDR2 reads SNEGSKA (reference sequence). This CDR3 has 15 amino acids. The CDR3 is CSARDPQGPFVRYTF. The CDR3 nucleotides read TGCAGTGCTAGAGATCCTCAGGGCCCTTTTGTCCGCTACACCTTC.

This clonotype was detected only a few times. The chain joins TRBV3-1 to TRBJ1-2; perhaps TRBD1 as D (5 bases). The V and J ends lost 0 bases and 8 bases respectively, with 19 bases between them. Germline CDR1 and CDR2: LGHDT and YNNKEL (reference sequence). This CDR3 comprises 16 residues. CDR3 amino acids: CASSQDWFGAEQGYTF. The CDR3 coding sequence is TGTGCCAGCAGCCAAGATTGGTTCGGGGCAGAGCAAGGCTACACCTTC.

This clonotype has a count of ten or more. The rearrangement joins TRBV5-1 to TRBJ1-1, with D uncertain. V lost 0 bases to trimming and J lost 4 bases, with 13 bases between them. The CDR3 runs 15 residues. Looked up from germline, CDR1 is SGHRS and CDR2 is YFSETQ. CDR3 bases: TGCGCCAGCAGCTTGGAGGAGGGAGGGAGCACTGAAGCTTTCTTT. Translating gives CASSLEEGGSTEAFF. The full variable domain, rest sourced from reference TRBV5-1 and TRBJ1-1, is KAGVTQTPRYLIKTRGQQVTLSCSPISGHRSVSWYQQTPGQGLQFLFEYFSETQRNKGNFPGRFSGRQFSNSRSEMNVSTLELGDSALYLCASSLEEGGSTEAFFGQGTRLTVV.

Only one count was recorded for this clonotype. The CDR3 loop is CASSQDLSQVNTGELFF. CDR3 DNA: TGTGCCAGCAGCCAAGATCTATCACAGGTGAACACCGGGGAGCTGTTTTTT. This chain links TRBV3-1 with TRBJ2-2, with D possibly matching TRBD1 (5 bases). Trimming took off 0 bases at V and 1 base at J, with 12 bases between the two ends. The CDR3 covers 17 residues. CDR1 and CDR2 from the germline V gene are LGHDT and YNNKEL (reference sequence).

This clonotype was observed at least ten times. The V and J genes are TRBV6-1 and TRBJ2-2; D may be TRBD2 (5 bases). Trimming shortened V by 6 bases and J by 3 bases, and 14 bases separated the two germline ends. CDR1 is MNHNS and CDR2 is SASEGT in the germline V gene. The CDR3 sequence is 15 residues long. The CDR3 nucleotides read TGTGCCAGCAGCCGACTTTTGGGAGACACCGGGGAGCTGTTTTTT. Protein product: CASSRLLGDTGELFF.

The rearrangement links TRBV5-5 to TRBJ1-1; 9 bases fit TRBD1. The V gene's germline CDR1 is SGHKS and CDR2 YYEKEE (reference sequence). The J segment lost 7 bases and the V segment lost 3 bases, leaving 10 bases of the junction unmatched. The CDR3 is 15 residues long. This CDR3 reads CASSSTLDRGGEAFF. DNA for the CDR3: TGTGCCAGCAGCTCAACCCTGGACAGGGGCGGTGAAGCTTTCTTT.

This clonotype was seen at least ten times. The CDR3 loop reads CASSRTGTEQFF. The CDR3, as DNA: TGCGCCAGCAGCAGAACAGGGACTGAGCAGTTCTTC. This chain links TRBV5-1 with TRBJ2-1; weak D call: TRBD1 (6 bases). Germline lookup yields CDR1 SGHRS and CDR2 YFSETQ. The CDR3 has 12 residues. V shed 4 bases and J shed 9 bases, with 11 bases lying between them.